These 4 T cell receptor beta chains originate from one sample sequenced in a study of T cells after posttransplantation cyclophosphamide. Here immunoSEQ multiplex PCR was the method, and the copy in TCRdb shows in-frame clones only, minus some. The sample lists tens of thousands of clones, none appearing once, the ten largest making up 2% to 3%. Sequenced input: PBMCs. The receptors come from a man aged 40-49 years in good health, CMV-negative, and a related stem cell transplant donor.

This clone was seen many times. The CDR3 sequence is CASSYEGNQPQHF. CDR3 coding DNA: TGTGCCAGCAGTTACGAGGGTAATCAGCCCCAGCATTTT. The chain recombines TRBV6-5 with TRBJ1-5, with D unresolved. The V gene lost 2 bases and the J gene lost 4 bases, with 6 bases spanning the gap. Germline CDR1 is MNHEY and CDR2 is SVGAGI. The CDR3 has 13 residues.

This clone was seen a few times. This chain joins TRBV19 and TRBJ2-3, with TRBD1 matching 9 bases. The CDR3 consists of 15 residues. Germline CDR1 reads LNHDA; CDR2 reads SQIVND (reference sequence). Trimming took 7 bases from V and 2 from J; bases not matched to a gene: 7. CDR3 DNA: TGTGCCAGTAAACCCGGGACAGGGACCACAGATACGCAGTATTTT. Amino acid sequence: CASKPGTGTTDTQYF. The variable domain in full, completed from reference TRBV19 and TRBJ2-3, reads DGGITQSPKYLFRKEGQNVTLSCEQNLNHDAMYWYRQDPGQGLRLIYYSQIVNDFQKGDIAEGYSVSREKKESFPLTVTSAQKNPTAFYLCASKPGTGTTDTQYFGPGTRLTVL.

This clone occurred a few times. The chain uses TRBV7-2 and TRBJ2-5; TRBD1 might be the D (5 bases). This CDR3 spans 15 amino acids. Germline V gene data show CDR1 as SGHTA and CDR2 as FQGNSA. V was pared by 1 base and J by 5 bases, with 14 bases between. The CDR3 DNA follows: TGTGCCAGCAGCTTAGTGAAGGGGCCCTCGGAGACCCAGTACTTC. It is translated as CASSLVKGPSETQYF.

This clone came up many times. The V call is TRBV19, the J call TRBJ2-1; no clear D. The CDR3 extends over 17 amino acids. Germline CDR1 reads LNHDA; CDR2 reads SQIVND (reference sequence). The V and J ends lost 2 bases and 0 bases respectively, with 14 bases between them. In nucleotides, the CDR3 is TGTGCCAGTAGTATACGCGGAGATTTGAGCTCCTACAATGAGCAGTTCTTC. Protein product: CASSIRGDLSSYNEQFF.